This TCR beta chain emerged from a study of tumor-infiltrating lymphocytes in localized non-small cell lung cancer (dated by TCRdb to the early 2020s). Concerning the study at large: The cohort covered several histologies, both smokers and never-smokers, and patients whose samples were collected after neoadjuvant chemotherapy. Each patient contributed resected tumor tissue and uninvolved lung tissue from the same patient, described as non-adjacent to the tumor. Alongside flow cytometry, multiplex immunofluorescence, RNA-seq, exome sequencing and proteomics, TCR sequencing was applied to the same patients as one of several integrated assays. The overall ICON cohort comprised over a hundred surgical patients with localized non-small cell lung cancer whose tumors were resected. The paired tumor versus uninvolved lung comparison of immunoSEQ T-cell fraction included 55 patients.

General conclusions and limits of the study: TCR-derived T-cell fraction did not differ between the flow cytometry-defined immunotypes IM1 (good prognosis) and IM2 (poor prognosis). Tumor T-cell fraction from TCR sequencing was not associated with recurrence-free survival (p = 0.61). Assay coverage differed among patients according to how much tissue was available, so only a subset of the cohort had TCR sequencing. TCRbeta sequencing supported higher T cell infiltration in tumors than in uninvolved lung tissue, consistent with immunofluorescence CD3 counts. Because different assays used different pieces of the same tissue, intratumor heterogeneity could not be separated from technical variation.

The CDR3 holds 14 amino acids from the cysteine to the phenylalanine. The retained sequence is limited to the CDR3, 42 bases, with the frame set at the first base. V is shortened by 7 bases, J by 2 bases, and the region joining them spans 9 bases. CDR1 is given as LNHDA and CDR2 as SQIVND, both from the germline V gene (reference sequence). On this clone itself: Its antigen target is currently unknown. No much larger clone is present one base from it, and per-base qualities are unavailable.

The T-cell fraction in tumor and uninvolved lung tissue was obtained from TCR sequencing using the immunoSEQ assay. Per the original workflow: For survival analysis, patients were split into high (upper tertile) and low (lower two tertiles) T-cell fraction groups and compared by log-rank test. A signed-rank test was used to check for differences in T-cell fraction between paired tumor and uninvolved lung. This is the immuneACCESS table as TCRdb keeps it, with only in-frame sequences that have V and J called. A part of the clones is gone; compared with another copy, unresolved V genes explain less than half, and the rest is unexplained. That table is the source of V, J and clone size, and D and trimming were worked out from the DNA. The sample profile shows 15,000 or so clones; 81% of them were found once. The ten biggest clones cover under 3% of the sample. Patient enrollment in ICON started in early 2016, and the final patient was enrolled in 2018. A subcohort of approximately 76 patients provided fresh tumor and matched uninvolved tissue for in-depth immune analyses, with TCR sequencing among those analyses. DNA isolated from bulk tissue, without cell sorting, was used for TCR sequencing.

This receptor was identified in a human donor with non-small cell lung cancer. Sequencing input: lung tumor tissue. The chain is made from TRBV19 and TRBJ2-6; the D gene is perhaps TRBD1, from 6 matching bases. The nucleotides read TGTGCCAGTATAAACAGGGCTGGGGCCAACGTCCTGACTTTC. It translates to CASINRAGANVLTF.